The text below deals with one TCR beta chain. The data originate from a study of blood T cell repertoires in COVID-19. Looking at the study overall: Nucleic acid was either cDNA or gDNA, and it came from T cells, B-cell-depleted T cells, or PBMCs.

This CDR3 is built from 17 residues. The V end was cut by 4 bases, the J end by 0 bases, with 18 bases between. The germline CDR1 and CDR2 sequences are MNHEY and SMNVEV (reference sequence). Per the study methods: Quantification of nucleated cells was approximated via reference gene primer amplification. Repertoires were generated with immunoSEQ multiplex PCR, while TCRdb's copy carries only in-frame clones and drops some. That table is the source of V, J and clone size, and D and trimming were worked out from the DNA. The sample consists of 180,000 or so clones, 85% to 90% of them appearing once. V is TRBV27 and J is TRBJ1-2; D call uncertain. The receptor was isolated from a woman aged 55-70 years with COVID-19, enrolled during active disease. The sample taken for sequencing was peripheral blood. Here the CDR3 DNA reads TGTGCCAGCAGTTCATTGGGAGAGGCACGAGCTAACTATGGCTACACCTTC. Its protein product is CASSSLGEARANYGYTF.